This T cell receptor beta chain emerged from a study of T-cell memory formation after mild COVID-19. Across the study: Largely donor-specific TCR clusters were found.

Trimming took off 2 bases at V and 0 bases at J, with 7 bases between the two ends. CDR3 length: 14 residues. CDR1 and CDR2 from the germline V gene are MGHDK and SYGVNS. Using constant-segment primers, 5'RACE produced TCR alpha and TCR beta cDNA libraries carrying sample barcodes and UMIs. TCRdb passed the 5' RACE reads through MiXCR, listing each CDR3 protein once. The repertoire holds around 50,000 distinct CDR3 sequences, 27% seen once, with about two fifths in the top ten. This clonotype was seen more than once but under ten times. The receptor's source is a man aged 18 to 30 who had mild COVID-19 (a few samples of this study predate the infection). Cell type and time point are not known. V and J are TRBV25-1 and TRBJ2-5; D is unresolved. The sequenced sample consisted of PBMCs or a T cell subset sorted from them (not recorded which). The CDR3 nucleotides read TGTGCCAGCAGTGAAACAGAGTACCAAGAGACCCAGTACTTC. It encodes CASSETEYQETQYF.